The 13 T cell receptor beta chains below come from one sample, sequenced in a study of blood T cell repertoires in COVID-19. Profiling relied on immunoSEQ multiplex PCR, and the TCRdb table lists in-frame clones only, not all of them. The sample yields tens of thousands of clones, around 83% seen once. Sequencing was carried out using peripheral blood. The source of these receptors is a middle-aged man with COVID-19, enrolled during active disease.

The genes are TRBV6-2 or TRBV6-3 and TRBJ2-2, with D perhaps matching TRBD1 (5 bases). The CDR3 covers 15 residues. V was shortened by 2 bases and J by 8 bases, with 15 bases between the two germline ends. Germline V gives CDR1 MNHEY, CDR2 SVGEGT. CDR3 bases: TGTGCCAGCAGTTACGGGGTGGACATATCAGGGGAGCTGTTTTTT. Its translation is CASSYGVDISGELFF.

This clone was seen more than once but under ten times. This chain uses TRBV11-1 with TRBJ2-7, with D hard to call. CDR3 size: 14 residues. CDR1 is SGHAT, CDR2 FQDESV, per germline (reference sequence). V gave up 5 bases and J gave up 0 bases, with 11 bases separating them. CDR3 in DNA: TGTGCCAGCAGCCGAGCAGCTAGCTCCTACGAGCAGTACTTC. It specifies CASSRAASSYEQYF.

The V and J genes are TRBV2 and TRBJ1-5; D call uncertain. This CDR3 spans 14 amino acids. Germline V gene data show CDR1 as SNHLY and CDR2 as FYNNEI. V was cut by 2 bases and J by 1 base, with 6 bases left in between. This CDR3 reads CASSETVSNQPQHF. Written as DNA, the CDR3 is TGTGCCAGCAGTGAAACTGTCAGCAATCAGCCCCAGCATTTT.

The rearrangement links TRBV5-5 to TRBJ2-2; maybe TRBD1 (5 bases). CDR1 is SGHKS, CDR2 YYEKEE, per germline (reference sequence). V was trimmed by 4 bases and J by 2 bases, leaving 12 bases between them. The CDR3 length is 15 residues. CDR3 DNA sequence: TGTGCCAGCAGCCCAGAGACAGTCAACACCGGGGAGCTGTTTTTT. Its translation: CASSPETVNTGELFF.

The CDR3 bases are TGTGCCAGCAGCTTGTTTGCGGGAGGGCCGTCTGGGGCAGATACGCAGTATTTT. It specifies CASSLFAGGPSGADTQYF. This sequence joins TRBV5-6 and TRBJ2-3; 9 bases fit TRBD2. CDR3 length: 18 residues. Germline V gives CDR1 SGHDT, CDR2 YYEEEE. V lost 1 base and J lost 4; bases outside the gene matches: 13. The whole variable domain, remainder taken from reference TRBV5-6 and TRBJ2-3, is DAGVTQSPTHLIKTRGQQVTLRCSPKSGHDTVSWYQQALGQGPQFIFQYYEEEERQRGNFPDRFSGHQFPNYSSELNVNALLLGDSALYLCASSLFAGGPSGADTQYFGPGTRLTVL.

This clone was recorded a few times. V is TRBV6-6 and J is TRBJ2-7; 8 positions agree with TRBD1. Per the germline V gene, CDR1 is MNHNY and CDR2 is SVGAGI (reference sequence). V lost 7 bases and J lost 2; bases outside the gene matches: 7. This CDR3 is 14 amino acids long. CDR3 nucleotide sequence: TGTGCCAGCACCCATGACAGGGGCACCTACGAGCAGTACTTC. Translated, it gives CASTHDRGTYEQYF.

This clone was seen just once. The chain carries TRBV10-3 and TRBJ2-6; D is unresolved. The germline V and J ends were trimmed by 0 bases and 4 bases, with 7 bases remaining between them. This CDR3 has 15 residues. The germline CDR1 and CDR2 sequences are ENHRY and SYGVKD. DNA of the CDR3: TGTGCCATCAGTGAGTCGAGAGGCGGGGCCAACGTCCTGACTTTC. Protein sequence: CAISESRGGANVLTF.

In this sample, this clone turned up once. The chain combines TRBV10-3 with TRBJ2-2; 9 bases are a match to TRBD1. The CDR3 runs to 17 residues. V shed 2 bases, J shed 2 bases, and the junction held 6 bases outside the gene matches. CDR1 and CDR2 from the germline V gene are ENHRY and SYGVKD. CDR3 protein: CAISERPGQGNTGELFF. CDR3 coding DNA: TGTGCCATCAGTGAGCGTCCGGGACAGGGAAACACCGGGGAGCTGTTTTTT.

J is TRBJ2-7 and V is TRBV7-2, with a possible D match to TRBD1 (7 bases). Trimming pared 5 bases from V and 0 bases from J, leaving 17 bases between. The germline V gene encodes CDR1 SGHTA and CDR2 FQGNSA. The CDR3 runs 16 residues. The CDR3 DNA sequence: TGTGCCAGCAGCAACCAGGGGGGACTGAGCTCCTACGAGCAGTACTTC. Translated, it gives CASSNQGGLSSYEQYF.

This rearrangement joins TRBV27 to TRBJ2-6; unclear D gene. CDR3 length equals 14 residues. Trimming pared 5 bases from V and 5 bases from J, leaving 10 bases between. CDR1 MNHEY and CDR2 SMNVEV come from the germline V gene (reference sequence). The CDR3 region is CASSPSFRANVLTF. The DNA of the CDR3 is TGTGCCAGCAGTCCCTCGTTCCGGGCCAACGTCCTGACTTTC. Combining the CDR3 with reference TRBV27 and TRBJ2-6 gives the whole variable domain EAQVTQNPRYLITVTGKKLTVTCSQNMNHEYMSWYRQDPGLGLRQIYYSMNVEVTDKGDVPEGYKVSRKEKRNFPLILESPSPNQTSLYFCASSPSFRANVLTFGAGSRLTVL.

CDR3 nucleotide sequence: TGTGCCACCAGCAGAGACGGCAGGGGCTCCTACGAGCAGTACTTC. As protein: CATSRDGRGSYEQYF. The chain joins TRBV15 to TRBJ2-7, with a weak D call TRBD1 (6 bases). The V gene's germline CDR1 is LNHNV and CDR2 YYDKDF (reference sequence). This CDR3 spans 15 amino acids. V shed 0 bases and J shed 0 bases, with 9 bases lying between them.

The chain has TRBV19 and TRBJ2-7; D is unclear. With 3 bases removed from V and 1 base from J, the gap between germline ends came to 10 bases. CDR1 is LNHDA, CDR2 SQIVND, per germline (reference sequence). The CDR3 has 14 residues. The CDR3 DNA sequence: TGTGCCAGTAGTATGTCGACTTCGTCCTACGAGCAGTACTTC. This sequence encodes CASSMSTSSYEQYF.

This clone was observed a handful of times. V gene TRBV27 combines with J gene TRBJ2-5; no firm D call. Germline V gives CDR1 MNHEY, CDR2 SMNVEV (reference sequence). The CDR3 is 11 amino acids. The germline V and J ends were trimmed by 5 bases and 2 bases, with 3 bases remaining between them. In DNA form, the CDR3 reads TGTGCCAGCAGTCCACAAGAGACCCAGTACTTC. It translates to CASSPQETQYF.